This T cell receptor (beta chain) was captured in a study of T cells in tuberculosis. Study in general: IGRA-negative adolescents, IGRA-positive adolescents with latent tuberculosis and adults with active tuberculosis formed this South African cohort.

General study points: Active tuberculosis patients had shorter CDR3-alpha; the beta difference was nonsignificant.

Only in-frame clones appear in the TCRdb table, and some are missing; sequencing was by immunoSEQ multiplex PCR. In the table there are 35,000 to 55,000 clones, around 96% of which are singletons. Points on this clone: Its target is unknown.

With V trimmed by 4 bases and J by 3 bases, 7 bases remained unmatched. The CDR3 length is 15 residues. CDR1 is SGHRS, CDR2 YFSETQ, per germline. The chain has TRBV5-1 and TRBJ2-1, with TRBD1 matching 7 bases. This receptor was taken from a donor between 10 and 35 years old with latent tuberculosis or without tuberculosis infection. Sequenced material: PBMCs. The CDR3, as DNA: TGCGCCAGCAGCCTAGGGACAGCCTACTACAATGAGCAGTTCTTC. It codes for CASSLGTAYYNEQFF.